The T cell receptor (beta chain) under discussion was sequenced for a study of T cells after yellow fever vaccination. V was trimmed by 1 base and J by 0 bases, leaving 10 bases between them. From germline, CDR1 is LGHNA and CDR2 YSLEER. The CDR3 is 17 amino acids. One entry per CDR3 protein results from TCRdb running MiXCR on the 5' RACE reads. The table includes fewer than 650,000 distinct CDR3 sequences, just over 20% detected once. The TCR comes from a young man who received the YFV17D yellow fever vaccine. V and J are TRBV4-3 and TRBJ2-6; no clear D. This specimen was PBMCs, taken roughly 23 days after the first yellow fever vaccination. CDR3 loop: CASSQGDTSSGANVLTF. The CDR3 nucleotides are TGCGCCAGCAGCCAAGGAGACACCTCCTCTGGGGCCAACGTCCTGACTTTC.